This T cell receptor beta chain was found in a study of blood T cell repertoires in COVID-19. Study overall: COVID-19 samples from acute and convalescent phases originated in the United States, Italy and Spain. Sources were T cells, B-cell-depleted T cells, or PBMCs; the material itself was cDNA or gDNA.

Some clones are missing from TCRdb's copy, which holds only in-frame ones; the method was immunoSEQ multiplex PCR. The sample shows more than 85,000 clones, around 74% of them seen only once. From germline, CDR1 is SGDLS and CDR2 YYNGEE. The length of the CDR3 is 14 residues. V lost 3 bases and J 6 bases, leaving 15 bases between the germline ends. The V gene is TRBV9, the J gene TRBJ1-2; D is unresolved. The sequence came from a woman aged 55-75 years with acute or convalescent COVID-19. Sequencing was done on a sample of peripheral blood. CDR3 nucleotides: TGTGCCAGCAGCGCTCAACAATGGGAGGATGGCTACACCTTC. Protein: CASSAQQWEDGYTF.